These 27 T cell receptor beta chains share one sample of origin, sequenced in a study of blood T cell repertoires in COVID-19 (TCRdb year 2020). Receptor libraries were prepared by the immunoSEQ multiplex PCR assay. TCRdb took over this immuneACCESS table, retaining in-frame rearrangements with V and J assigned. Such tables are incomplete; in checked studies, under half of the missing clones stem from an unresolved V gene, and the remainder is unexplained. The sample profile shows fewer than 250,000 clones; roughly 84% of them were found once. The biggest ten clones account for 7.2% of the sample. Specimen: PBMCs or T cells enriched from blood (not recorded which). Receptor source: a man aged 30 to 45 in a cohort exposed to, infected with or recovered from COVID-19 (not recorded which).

In nucleotides, the CDR3 is TGTGCCATCAGTGAGTCGACCATGTCAGGGAAGTCTCAGCCCCAGCATTTT. Translating it yields CAISESTMSGKSQPQHF. The genes are TRBV10-3 and TRBJ1-5, with D perhaps matching TRBD1 (5 bases). This CDR3 region has 17 residues. The V gene's germline CDR1 is ENHRY and CDR2 SYGVKD. The V and J ends lost 0 bases and 6 bases respectively, with 18 bases between them.

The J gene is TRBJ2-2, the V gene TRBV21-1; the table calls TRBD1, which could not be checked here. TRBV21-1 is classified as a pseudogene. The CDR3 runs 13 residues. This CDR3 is CASSKQGRGELFF. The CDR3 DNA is TGTGCCAGCAGCAAACAGGGCCGCGGGGAGCTGTTTTTT.

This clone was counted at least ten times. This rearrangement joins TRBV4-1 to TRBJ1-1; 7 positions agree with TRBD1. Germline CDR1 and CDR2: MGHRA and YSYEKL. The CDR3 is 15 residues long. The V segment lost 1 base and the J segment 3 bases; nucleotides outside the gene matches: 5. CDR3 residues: CASSQVQGRYTEAFF. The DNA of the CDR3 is TGCGCCAGCAGCCAAGTACAGGGGAGGTACACTGAAGCTTTCTTT.

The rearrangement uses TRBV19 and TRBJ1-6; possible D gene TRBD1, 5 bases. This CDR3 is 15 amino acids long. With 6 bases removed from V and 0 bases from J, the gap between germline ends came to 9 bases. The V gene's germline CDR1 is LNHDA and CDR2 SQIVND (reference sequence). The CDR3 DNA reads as TGTGCCAGTAGAGGACAATTCTCCTATAATTCACCCCTCCACTTT. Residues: CASRGQFSYNSPLHF.

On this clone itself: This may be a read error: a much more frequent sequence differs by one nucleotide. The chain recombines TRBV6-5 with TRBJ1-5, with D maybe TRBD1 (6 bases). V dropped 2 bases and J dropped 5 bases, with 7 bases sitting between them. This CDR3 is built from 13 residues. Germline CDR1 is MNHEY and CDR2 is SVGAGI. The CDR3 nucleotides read TGTGCCAGCAGTTACGCAGGGGATCAGCCCCAGCATTTT. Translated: CASSYAGDQPQHF.

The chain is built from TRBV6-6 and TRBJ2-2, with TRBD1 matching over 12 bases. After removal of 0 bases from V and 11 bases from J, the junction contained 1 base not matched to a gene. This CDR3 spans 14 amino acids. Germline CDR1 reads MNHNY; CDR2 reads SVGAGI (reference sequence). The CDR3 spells CASSYSGTGGELFF. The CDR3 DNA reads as TGTGCCAGCAGTTACTCCGGGACAGGGGGCGAGCTGTTTTTT.

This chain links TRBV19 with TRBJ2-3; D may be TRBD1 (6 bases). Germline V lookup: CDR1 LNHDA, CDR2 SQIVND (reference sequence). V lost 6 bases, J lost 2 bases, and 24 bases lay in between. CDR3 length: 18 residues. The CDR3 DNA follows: TGTGCCAGTAGCATTGGGCTACAGGGATCTCTAAACACAGATACGCAGTATTTT. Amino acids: CASSIGLQGSLNTDTQYF.

CDR3 DNA sequence: TGTGCCAGCCTAGACAGGGATGGCTACACCTTC. Amino acids: CASLDRDGYTF. The chain joins TRBV6-5 to TRBJ1-2; the match to TRBD1 covers 7 bases. The CDR3 consists of 11 residues. With V trimmed by 8 bases and J by 6 bases, 3 bases remained unmatched. CDR1 is MNHEY, CDR2 SVGAGI, per germline.

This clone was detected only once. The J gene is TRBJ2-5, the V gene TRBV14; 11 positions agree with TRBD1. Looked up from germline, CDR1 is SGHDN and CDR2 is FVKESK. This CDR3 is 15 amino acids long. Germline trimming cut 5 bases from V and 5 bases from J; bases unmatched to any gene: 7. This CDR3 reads CASSSWTGGVETQYF. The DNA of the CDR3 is TGTGCCAGCAGCTCCTGGACAGGGGGCGTCGAGACCCAGTACTTC.

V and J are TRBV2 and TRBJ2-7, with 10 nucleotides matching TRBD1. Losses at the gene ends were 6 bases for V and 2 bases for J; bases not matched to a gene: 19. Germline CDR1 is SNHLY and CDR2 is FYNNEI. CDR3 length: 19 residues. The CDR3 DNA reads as TGTGCCAGCAGATACAAGGGACAGGGGCCCGGAAGATTTCCCTACGAGCAGTACTTC. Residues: CASRYKGQGPGRFPYEQYF.

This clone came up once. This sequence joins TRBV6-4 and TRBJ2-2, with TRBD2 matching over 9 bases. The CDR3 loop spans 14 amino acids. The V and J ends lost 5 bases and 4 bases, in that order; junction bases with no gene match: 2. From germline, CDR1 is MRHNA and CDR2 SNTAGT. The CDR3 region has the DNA TGTGCCAGCAGTCCTAGCGGGGCCACCGGGGAGCTGTTTTTT. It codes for CASSPSGATGELFF.

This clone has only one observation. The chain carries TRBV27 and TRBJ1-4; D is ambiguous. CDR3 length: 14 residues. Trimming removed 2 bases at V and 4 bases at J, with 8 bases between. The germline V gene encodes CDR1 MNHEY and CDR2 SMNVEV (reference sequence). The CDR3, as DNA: TGTGCCAGCAGTTTAGCCAGGATTAATGAAAAACTGTTTTTT. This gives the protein CASSLARINEKLFF.

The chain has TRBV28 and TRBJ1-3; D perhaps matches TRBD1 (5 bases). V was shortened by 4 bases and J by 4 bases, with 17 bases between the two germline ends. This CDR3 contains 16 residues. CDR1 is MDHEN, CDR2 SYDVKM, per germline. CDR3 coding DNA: TGTGCCAGCAGTTCTAGTTTCCCCGGGGGAGGAAACACCATATATTTT. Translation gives CASSSSFPGGGNTIYF.

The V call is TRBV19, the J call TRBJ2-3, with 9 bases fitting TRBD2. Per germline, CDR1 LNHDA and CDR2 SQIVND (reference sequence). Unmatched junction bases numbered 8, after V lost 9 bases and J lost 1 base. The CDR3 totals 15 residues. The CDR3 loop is CARTTSGRGTDTQYF. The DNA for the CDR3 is TGTGCCAGAACCACTAGCGGGCGCGGCACAGATACGCAGTATTTT.

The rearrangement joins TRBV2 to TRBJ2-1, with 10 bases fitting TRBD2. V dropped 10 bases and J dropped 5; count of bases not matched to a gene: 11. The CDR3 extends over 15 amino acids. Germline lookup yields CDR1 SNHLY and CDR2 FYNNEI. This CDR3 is CATLRGLAEHNEQFF. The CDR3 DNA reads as TGTGCCACCCTAAGAGGACTAGCGGAGCACAATGAGCAGTTCTTC.

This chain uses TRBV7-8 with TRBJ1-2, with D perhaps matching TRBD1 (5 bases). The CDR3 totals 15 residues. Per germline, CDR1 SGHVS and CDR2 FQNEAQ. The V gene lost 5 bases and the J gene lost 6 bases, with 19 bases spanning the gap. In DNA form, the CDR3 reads TGTGCCAGCAGCCCCGCGGGGGAGGGTCAGAATGGCTACACCTTC. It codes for CASSPAGEGQNGYTF.

DNA for the CDR3: TGCAGCGTTAGGGAGGGTGGCACCGGGGAGCTGTTTTTT. It encodes CSVREGGTGELFF. This chain joins TRBV29-1 and TRBJ2-2; 7 nucleotides line up with TRBD2. Losses at the gene ends were 5 bases for V and 4 bases for J; bases not matched to a gene: 4. CDR1 and CDR2 (germline): SQVTM, ANQGSEA. The CDR3 spans 13 residues.

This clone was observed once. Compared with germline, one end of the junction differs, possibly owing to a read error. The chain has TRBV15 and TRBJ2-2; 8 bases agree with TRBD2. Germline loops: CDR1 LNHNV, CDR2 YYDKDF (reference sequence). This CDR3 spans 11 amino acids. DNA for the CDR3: TGCCGGGAGGGGAGCACCGGGGAGCTGTTTTTT. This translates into CREGSTGELFF.

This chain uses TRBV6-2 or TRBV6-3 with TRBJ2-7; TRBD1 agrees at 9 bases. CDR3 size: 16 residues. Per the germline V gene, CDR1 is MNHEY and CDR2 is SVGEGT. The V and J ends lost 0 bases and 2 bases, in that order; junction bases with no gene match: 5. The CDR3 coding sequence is TGTGCCAGCAGTTACTCGAGGACAGGGGAGCCCTACGAGCAGTACTTC. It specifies CASSYSRTGEPYEQYF.

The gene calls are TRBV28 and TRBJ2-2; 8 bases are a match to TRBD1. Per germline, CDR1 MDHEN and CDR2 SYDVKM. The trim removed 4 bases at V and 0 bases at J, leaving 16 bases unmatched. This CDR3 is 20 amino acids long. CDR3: CASSSDDRGFANSNTGELFF. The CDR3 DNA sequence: TGTGCCAGCAGTTCCGATGACAGGGGATTCGCCAATTCGAACACCGGGGAGCTGTTTTTT.

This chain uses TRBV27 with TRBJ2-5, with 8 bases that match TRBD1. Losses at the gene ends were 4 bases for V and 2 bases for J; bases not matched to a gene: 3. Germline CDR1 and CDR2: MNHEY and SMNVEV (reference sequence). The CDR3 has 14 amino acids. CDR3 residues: CASSSRQGQETQYF. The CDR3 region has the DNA TGTGCCAGCAGTTCCCGACAGGGGCAAGAGACCCAGTACTTC.

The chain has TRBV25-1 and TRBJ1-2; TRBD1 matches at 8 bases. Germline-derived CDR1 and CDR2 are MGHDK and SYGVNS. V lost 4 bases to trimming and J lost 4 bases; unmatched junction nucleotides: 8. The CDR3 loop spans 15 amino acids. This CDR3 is CASSVTGALPYGYTF. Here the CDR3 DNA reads TGTGCCAGCAGTGTGACAGGGGCCCTACCCTATGGCTACACCTTC.

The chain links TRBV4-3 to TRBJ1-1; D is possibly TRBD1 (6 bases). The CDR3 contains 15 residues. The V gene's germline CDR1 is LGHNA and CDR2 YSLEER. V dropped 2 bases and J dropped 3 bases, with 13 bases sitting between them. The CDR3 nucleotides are TGCGCCAGCAGCCAATCCAACAGGGCGGACACTGAAGCTTTCTTT. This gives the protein CASSQSNRADTEAFF.

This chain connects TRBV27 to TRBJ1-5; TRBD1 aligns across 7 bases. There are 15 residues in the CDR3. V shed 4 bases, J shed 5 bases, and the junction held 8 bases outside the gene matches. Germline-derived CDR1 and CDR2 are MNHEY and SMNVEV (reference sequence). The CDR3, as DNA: TGTGCCAGCAGTTCCTACAGGGGAGGTGATCAGCCCCAGCATTTT. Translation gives CASSSYRGGDQPQHF.

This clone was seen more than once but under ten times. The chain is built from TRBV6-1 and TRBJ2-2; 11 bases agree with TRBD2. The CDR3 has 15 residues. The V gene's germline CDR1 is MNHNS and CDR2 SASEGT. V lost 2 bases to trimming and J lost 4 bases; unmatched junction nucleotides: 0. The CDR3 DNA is TGTGCCAGCAGTGAACTAGCGGGAGGCACCGGGGAGCTGTTTTTT. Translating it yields CASSELAGGTGELFF.

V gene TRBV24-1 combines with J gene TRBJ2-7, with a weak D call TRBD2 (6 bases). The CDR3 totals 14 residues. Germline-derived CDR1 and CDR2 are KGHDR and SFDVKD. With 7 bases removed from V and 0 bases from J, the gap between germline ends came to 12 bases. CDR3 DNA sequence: TGTGCCACCAGCCGCGGGAAGAGCTCCTACGAGCAGTACTTC. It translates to CATSRGKSSYEQYF.

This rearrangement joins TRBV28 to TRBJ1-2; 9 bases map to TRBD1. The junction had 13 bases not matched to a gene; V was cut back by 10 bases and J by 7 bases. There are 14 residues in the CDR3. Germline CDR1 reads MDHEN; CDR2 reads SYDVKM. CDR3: CAIRGTGGLGGYTF. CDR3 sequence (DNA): TGTGCCATCCGCGGTACAGGGGGCCTCGGTGGCTACACCTTC.